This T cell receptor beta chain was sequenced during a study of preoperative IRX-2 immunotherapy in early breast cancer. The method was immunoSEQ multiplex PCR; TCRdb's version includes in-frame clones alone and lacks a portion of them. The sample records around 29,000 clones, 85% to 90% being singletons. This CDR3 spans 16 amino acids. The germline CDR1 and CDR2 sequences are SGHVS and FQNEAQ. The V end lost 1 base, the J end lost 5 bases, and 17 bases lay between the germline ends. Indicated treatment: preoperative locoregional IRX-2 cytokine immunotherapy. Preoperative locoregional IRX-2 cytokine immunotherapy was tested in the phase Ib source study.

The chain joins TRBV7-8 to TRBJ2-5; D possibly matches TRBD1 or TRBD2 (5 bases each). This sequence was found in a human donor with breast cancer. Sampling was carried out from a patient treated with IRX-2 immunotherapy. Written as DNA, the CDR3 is TGTGCCAGCAGCTTAGGAGGGCTGGGGCCTTTGGAGACCCAGTACTTC. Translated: CASSLGGLGPLETQYF.